These 13 T cell receptor beta chains originate from one sample sequenced in a study of blood T cell repertoires in COVID-19. The protocol was immunoSEQ multiplex PCR, while the TCRdb copy is restricted to in-frame clones and leaves out a portion. The sample has tens of thousands of clones, roughly 86% seen once. Sequencing was carried out using peripheral blood. All receptors derive from a man in his sixties with acute or convalescent COVID-19.

The chain combines TRBV10-3 with TRBJ1-4; D is uncertain. The V gene lost 10 bases and the J gene lost 5 bases, with 8 bases spanning the gap. Germline assignment: CDR1 ENHRY and CDR2 SYGVKD. The CDR3 has 11 amino acids. CDR3 DNA sequence: TGTGCCACCAAGAGCAATGAAAAACTGTTTTTT. Translated: CATKSNEKLFF.

This sequence joins TRBV18 and TRBJ1-1; no reliable D call. The V gene's germline CDR1 is KGHSH and CDR2 LQKENI. V shed 3 bases and J shed 0 bases, with 11 bases lying between them. The CDR3 runs to 15 residues. The CDR3 protein is CASSPASPVNTEAFF. CDR3 DNA sequence: TGTGCCAGCTCACCGGCTTCCCCCGTGAACACTGAAGCTTTCTTT.

This chain uses TRBV11-2 with TRBJ1-2; no clear D. In germline, CDR1 is SGHAT, CDR2 FQNNGV. This CDR3 is built from 11 residues. V shed 5 bases and J shed 4 bases, with 5 bases lying between them. In DNA, the CDR3 is TGTGCCAGCAGCCCCGGCTATGGCTACACCTTC. Protein sequence: CASSPGYGYTF.

The rearrangement uses TRBV6-5 and TRBJ1-5; 7 nucleotides line up with TRBD1. Germline CDR1 and CDR2: MNHEY and SVGAGI. V lost 5 bases to trimming and J lost 7 bases; unmatched junction nucleotides: 11. The CDR3 spans 15 residues. In nucleotides, the CDR3 is TGTGCCAGCAGTCCCCAGCAGGGGGTTAAACAGCCCCAGCATTTT. Protein sequence: CASSPQQGVKQPQHF.

The J gene is TRBJ2-1, the V gene TRBV11-3, with 8 bases identical to TRBD2. Germline V gives CDR1 SGHNT, CDR2 YENEEA. This CDR3 region has 14 residues. Unmatched junction bases numbered 9, after V lost 5 bases and J lost 9 bases. The DNA of the CDR3 is TGTGCCAGCAGCCCCCAGCGGGAGAGAGGTGAGCAGTTCTTC. It yields the protein CASSPQRERGEQFF.

This clone was counted only a few times. The V call is TRBV28, the J call TRBJ2-1; 7 nucleotides match TRBD2. Per the germline V gene, CDR1 is MDHEN and CDR2 is SYDVKM. V shed 6 bases, J shed 7 bases, and the junction held 9 bases outside the gene matches. CDR3 length equals 14 residues. The CDR3 reads CASRTELAQNEQFF. Here the CDR3 DNA reads TGTGCCAGCAGGACCGAACTAGCGCAAAATGAGCAGTTCTTC.

In its sample, this clone was seen once. The V and J genes are TRBV7-9 and TRBJ1-1, with D maybe TRBD1 (5 bases). Trimming pared 5 bases from V and 6 bases from J, leaving 16 bases between. The germline V gene has CDR1 SEHNR and CDR2 FQNEAQ (reference sequence). This CDR3 contains 14 residues. As DNA, the CDR3 is TGTGCCAGCAGCCGAAAGGGCGGGGGAGCTGAAGCTTTCTTT. It encodes CASSRKGGGAEAFF.

The chain recombines TRBV27 with TRBJ1-2; 7 bases match TRBD1. Per germline, CDR1 MNHEY and CDR2 SMNVEV (reference sequence). The CDR3 spans 15 residues. Trimming removed 6 bases from V and 4 bases from J; junction bases left unmatched: 11. The CDR3 spells CASSPSGGKAYGYTF. Written as DNA, the CDR3 is TGTGCCAGCAGCCCATCAGGGGGTAAGGCCTATGGCTACACCTTC.

The rearrangement links TRBV15 to TRBJ1-6; D gene uncertain. The CDR3 spans 13 residues. Trimming left V 3 bases short and J 7 bases short, with 7 bases between. From germline, CDR1 is LNHNV and CDR2 YYDKDF (reference sequence). The DNA for the CDR3 is TGTGCCACCAGCAGCCTAGGAAATTCACCCCTCCACTTT. Protein sequence: CATSSLGNSPLHF.

The chain joins TRBV9 to TRBJ2-4; the match to TRBD2 covers 8 bases. Germline V gives CDR1 SGDLS, CDR2 YYNGEE. The CDR3 covers 18 residues. The V and J ends lost 4 bases and 0 bases, in that order; junction bases with no gene match: 12. The CDR3 is CASSPAGTRSLAKNIQYF. The DNA for the CDR3 is TGTGCCAGCAGCCCAGCCGGGACTAGATCTCTAGCCAAAAACATTCAGTACTTC.

V usage is TRBV19 and J usage is TRBJ2-5, with D unresolved. Germline V gives CDR1 LNHDA, CDR2 SQIVND (reference sequence). Trimming removed 7 bases at V and 5 bases at J, with 17 bases between. This CDR3 region has 14 residues. DNA of the CDR3: TGTGCCAGTAAGCCACGCGAAAATTATGAGACCCAGTACTTC. It yields the protein CASKPRENYETQYF.

The chain couples TRBV29-1 to TRBJ2-1; D may be TRBD2 (6 bases). Looked up from germline, CDR1 is SQVTM and CDR2 is ANQGSEA. Trimming took off 4 bases at V and 5 bases at J, with 12 bases between the two ends. The length of the CDR3 is 13 residues. In DNA form, the CDR3 reads TGCAGCGTTGCACGGGGGAGGAACAATGAGCAGTTCTTC. Translation: CSVARGRNNEQFF.

The gene calls are TRBV7-9 and TRBJ1-2; 9 nucleotides align to TRBD1. Germline lookup yields CDR1 SEHNR and CDR2 FQNEAQ (reference sequence). The CDR3 consists of 15 residues. V lost 8 bases and J lost 7; bases outside the gene matches: 14. The CDR3 loop is CASAHGSTGGIGYTF. CDR3 nucleotide sequence: TGTGCCAGCGCTCATGGGTCGACAGGGGGAATTGGCTACACCTTC.